This T cell receptor (beta chain) was observed in a study of shared clonotypes between healthy human individuals. Overall study findings and caveats: Sequencing depth was a factor that was expected to affect clonotype sharing among donors.

For this clone: What it binds is unknown.

In the study's own analysis: Because ImmunoSEQ provided only junction sequences with no quality scores, the filtering differed. Method: immunoSEQ multiplex PCR; TCRdb's copy keeps in-frame clones and lacks some. V and J calls and clone size are as listed in that table; D and trimming were resolved from the DNA. Among hundreds of thousands of clones listed, roughly 78% were seen once. The sequence was collected from a woman in her 30s in good health. Sequencing used memory CD4+ T cells sorted from blood. Noted subset: CD45RA-negative fraction.

CDR3 in DNA: TGTGCCAGCAGGGTGACTAGCGGTTTTAACAATGAGCAGTTCTTC. This codes for CASRVTSGFNNEQFF. The chain has TRBV25-1 and TRBJ2-1, with 9 bases matching TRBD2. V shed 6 bases and J 5 bases; nucleotides not matched to a gene: 8. The CDR3 is made up of 15 amino acids. CDR1 is MGHDK, CDR2 SYGVNS, per germline.